Below, 12 T cell receptor beta chains from the same sample are listed, as sequenced in a study of blood T cell repertoires in COVID-19. TCRdb's copy holds only in-frame clones and misses some; the assay was immunoSEQ multiplex PCR. The table has about 310,000 clones, approximately 90% seen once; the top ten hold about 2%. Sequences were obtained from peripheral blood. These receptors originate from a man between 18 and 35 years old with active or convalescent COVID-19.

The chain couples TRBV28 to TRBJ1-5; D might be TRBD1 (5 bases). Trimming removed 7 bases from V and 1 base from J, with 14 bases in between. Germline CDR1 and CDR2: MDHEN and SYDVKM. CDR3 length: 15 amino acids. The CDR3 nucleotides are TGTGCCAGCACCTCGCCAGGGAGGAGCAATCAGCCCCAGCATTTT. Encoded protein: CASTSPGRSNQPQHF.

The V and J genes are TRBV25-1 and TRBJ2-5; weak D call: TRBD1 (5 bases). CDR3 length equals 15 residues. V was trimmed by 1 base and J by 4 bases, leaving 13 bases between them. Per germline, CDR1 MGHDK and CDR2 SYGVNS. The CDR3 spells CASSESKGVVETQYF. The CDR3 nucleotides read TGTGCCAGCAGTGAATCCAAAGGGGTGGTAGAGACCCAGTACTTC.

This CDR3 reads CASSTGGWRAFF. The CDR3 DNA reads TGTGCCAGCTCAACAGGGGGATGGAGGGCTTTCTTT. The genes are TRBV27 and TRBJ1-1; 8 positions agree with TRBD1. Per germline, CDR1 MNHEY and CDR2 SMNVEV (reference sequence). V was pared by 8 bases and J by 11 bases, with 10 bases of the junction left unmatched. CDR3 size: 12 residues.

J is TRBJ1-1 and V is TRBV5-1; 10 bases align to TRBD1. The J segment lost 2 bases and the V segment lost 0 bases, leaving 4 bases of the junction unmatched. The CDR3 spans 16 residues. The germline CDR1 and CDR2 sequences are SGHRS and YFSETQ. The CDR3 sequence is CASSLGDRGINTEAFF. In DNA form, the CDR3 reads TGCGCCAGCAGCTTGGGGGACAGGGGAATAAACACTGAAGCTTTCTTT.

This clone has only a few counts. The chain is built from TRBV19 and TRBJ1-5, with D unclear. The V gene's germline CDR1 is LNHDA and CDR2 SQIVND (reference sequence). This CDR3 has 12 residues. The V gene lost 6 bases and the J gene lost 3 bases, with 6 bases spanning the gap. The CDR3, as DNA: TGTGCCAGTAGAATTAACAATCAGCCCCAGCATTTT. Residues: CASRINNQPQHF.

This chain uses TRBV24-1 with TRBJ1-2; TRBD1 agrees at 7 bases. CDR3 length: 14 amino acids. V was pared by 6 bases and J by 2 bases, with 5 bases of the junction left unmatched. In germline, CDR1 is KGHDR, CDR2 SFDVKD. Written as DNA, the CDR3 is TGTGCCACCAGTCACGCGACAGGGAACTATGGCTACACCTTC. This gives the protein CATSHATGNYGYTF.

V is TRBV7-6 and J is TRBJ1-1; 7 bases match TRBD1. The CDR3 loop spans 15 amino acids. V was clipped by 1 base and J by 1 base; unmatched bases: 3. Germline CDR1 reads SGHVS; CDR2 reads FNYEAQ. The CDR3 sequence: CASSLEGQPNTEAFF. The CDR3 DNA reads as TGTGCCAGCAGCTTAGAGGGACAGCCGAACACTGAAGCTTTCTTT.

The chain has TRBV5-6 and TRBJ1-4; 7 nucleotides agree with TRBD1. This CDR3 spans 16 amino acids. CDR1 and CDR2 from the germline V gene are SGHDT and YYEEEE. V lost 3 bases and J lost 0; bases outside the gene matches: 5. The CDR3 region is CASSSGQVSTNEKLFF. In nucleotides, the CDR3 is TGTGCCAGCAGCTCCGGACAGGTCTCAACTAATGAAAAACTGTTTTTT. Filled out from reference TRBV5-6 and TRBJ1-4, the complete variable domain reads DAGVTQSPTHLIKTRGQQVTLRCSPKSGHDTVSWYQQALGQGPQFIFQYYEEEERQRGNFPDRFSGHQFPNYSSELNVNALLLGDSALYLCASSSGQVSTNEKLFFGSGTQLSVL.

This clone was counted once. CDR3 amino acids: CASSLVGGNYTF. DNA for the CDR3: TGTGCCAGCAGCTTAGTGGGCGGGAACTACACCTTC. V and J are TRBV7-9 and TRBJ1-2; D not certain. The CDR3 length is 12 residues. Germline lookup yields CDR1 SEHNR and CDR2 FQNEAQ (reference sequence). Trimming removed 1 base from V and 10 bases from J, with 10 bases in between.

The rearrangement joins TRBV19 to TRBJ2-7; 11 bases line up with TRBD1. CDR1 LNHDA and CDR2 SQIVND come from the germline V gene (reference sequence). V shed 5 bases, J shed 3 bases, and the junction held 12 bases outside the gene matches. This CDR3 has 17 amino acids. The DNA for the CDR3 is TGTGCCAGTAGTTCCCACTTCCGGGACAGGGGGAACTACGAGCAGTACTTC. Residues: CASSSHFRDRGNYEQYF.

The V call is TRBV28, the J call TRBJ1-5; a weak D match, TRBD1 (6 bases). Trimming left V 3 bases short and J 0 bases short, with 9 bases between. CDR3 size: 15 residues. Germline CDR1 and CDR2: MDHEN and SYDVKM. CDR3: CASSFRGNSNQPQHF. The DNA of the CDR3 is TGTGCCAGCAGTTTTAGGGGGAATAGCAATCAGCCCCAGCATTTT.

This chain connects TRBV19 to TRBJ2-3; a possible D gene is TRBD1 (8 bases). The CDR3 extends over 16 amino acids. Trimming shortened V by 5 bases and J by 3 bases, and 18 bases separated the two germline ends. Germline V lookup: CDR1 LNHDA, CDR2 SQIVND (reference sequence). The CDR3 sequence is CASSAWTGRGTDTQYF. Written as DNA, the CDR3 is TGTGCCAGTAGTGCTTGGACAGGGCGGGGGACAGATACGCAGTATTTT. Full variable domain (remainder filled in from reference TRBV19 and TRBJ2-3): DGGITQSPKYLFRKEGQNVTLSCEQNLNHDAMYWYRQDPGQGLRLIYYSQIVNDFQKGDIAEGYSVSREKKESFPLTVTSAQKNPTAFYLCASSAWTGRGTDTQYFGPGTRLTVL.